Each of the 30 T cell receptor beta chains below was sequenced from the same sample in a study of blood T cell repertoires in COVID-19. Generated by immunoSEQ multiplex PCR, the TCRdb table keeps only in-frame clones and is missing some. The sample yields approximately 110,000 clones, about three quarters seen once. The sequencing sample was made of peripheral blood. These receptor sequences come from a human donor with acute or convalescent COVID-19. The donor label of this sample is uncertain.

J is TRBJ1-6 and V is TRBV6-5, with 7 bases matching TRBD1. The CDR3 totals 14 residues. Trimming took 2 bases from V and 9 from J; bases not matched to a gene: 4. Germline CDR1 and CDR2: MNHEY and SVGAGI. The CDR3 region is CASSYGTVSSPLHF. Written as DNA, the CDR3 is TGTGCCAGCAGTTACGGGACAGTCAGTTCACCCCTCCACTTT.

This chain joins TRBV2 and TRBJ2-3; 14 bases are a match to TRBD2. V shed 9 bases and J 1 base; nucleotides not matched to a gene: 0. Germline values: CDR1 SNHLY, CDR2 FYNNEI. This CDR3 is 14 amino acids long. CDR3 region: CARGLAGGTDTQYF. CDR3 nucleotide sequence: TGTGCCAGGGGACTAGCGGGGGGCACAGATACGCAGTATTTT.

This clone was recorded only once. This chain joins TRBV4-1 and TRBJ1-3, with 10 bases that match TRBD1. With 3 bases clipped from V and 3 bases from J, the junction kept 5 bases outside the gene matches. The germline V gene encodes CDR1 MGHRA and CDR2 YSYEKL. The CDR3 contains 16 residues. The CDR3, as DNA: TGCGCCAGCAGCCACCGGACAGGGGGGTTTGGAAACACCATATATTTT. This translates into CASSHRTGGFGNTIYF.

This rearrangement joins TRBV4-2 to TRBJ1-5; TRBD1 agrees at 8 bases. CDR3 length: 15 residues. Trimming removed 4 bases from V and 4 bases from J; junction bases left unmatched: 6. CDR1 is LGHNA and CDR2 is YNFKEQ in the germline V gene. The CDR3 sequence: CASSPGTGNNQPQHF. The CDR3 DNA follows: TGTGCCAGCAGCCCCGGGACAGGTAATAATCAGCCCCAGCATTTT.

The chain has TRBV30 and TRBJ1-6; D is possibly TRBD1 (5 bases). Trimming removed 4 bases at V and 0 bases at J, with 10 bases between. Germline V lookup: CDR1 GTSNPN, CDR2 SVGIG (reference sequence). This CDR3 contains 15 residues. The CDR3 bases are TGTGCCTGGAATTTGGGGGGCTCCTATAATTCACCCCTCCACTTT. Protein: CAWNLGGSYNSPLHF.

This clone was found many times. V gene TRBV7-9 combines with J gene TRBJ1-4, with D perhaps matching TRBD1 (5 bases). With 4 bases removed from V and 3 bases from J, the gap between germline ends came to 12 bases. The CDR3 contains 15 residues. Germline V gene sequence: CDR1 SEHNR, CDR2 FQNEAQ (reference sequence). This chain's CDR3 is CASSSSGIANEKLFF. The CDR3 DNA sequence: TGTGCCAGCAGCTCCTCAGGGATAGCTAATGAAAAACTGTTTTTT.

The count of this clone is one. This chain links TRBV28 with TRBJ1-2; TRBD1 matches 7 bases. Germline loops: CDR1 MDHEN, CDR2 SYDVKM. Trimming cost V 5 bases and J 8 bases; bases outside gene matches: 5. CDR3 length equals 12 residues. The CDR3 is CASSTGAGGYTF. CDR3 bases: TGTGCCAGCAGTACAGGGGCCGGAGGCTACACCTTC.

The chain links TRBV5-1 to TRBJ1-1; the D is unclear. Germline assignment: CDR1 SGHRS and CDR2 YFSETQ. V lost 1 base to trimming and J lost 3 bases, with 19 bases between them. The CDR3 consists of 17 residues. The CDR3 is CASSLRGFGKRDTEAFF. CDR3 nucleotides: TGCGCCAGCAGCTTGCGCGGTTTCGGGAAGAGAGACACTGAAGCTTTCTTT.

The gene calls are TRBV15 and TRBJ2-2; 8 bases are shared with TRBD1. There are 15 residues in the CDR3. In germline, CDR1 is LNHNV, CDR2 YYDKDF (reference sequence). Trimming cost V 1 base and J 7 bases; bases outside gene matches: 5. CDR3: CATSRVVGQGGELFF. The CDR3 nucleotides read TGTGCCACCAGCAGAGTAGTAGGACAGGGCGGGGAGCTGTTTTTT.

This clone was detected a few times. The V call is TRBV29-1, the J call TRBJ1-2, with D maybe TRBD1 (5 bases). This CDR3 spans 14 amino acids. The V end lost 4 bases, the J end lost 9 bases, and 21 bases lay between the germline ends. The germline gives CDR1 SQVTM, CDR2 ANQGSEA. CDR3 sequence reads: CSVGTTAKRMRYTF. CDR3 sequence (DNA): TGCAGCGTTGGGACGACAGCAAAAAGGATGCGCTACACCTTC.

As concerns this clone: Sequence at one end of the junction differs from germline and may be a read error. CDR3 sequence reads: CATSDRPGTGVAF. The DNA of the CDR3 is TGTGCCACCAGTGATCGTCCCGGGACAGGGGTAGCCTTC. The rearrangement links TRBV24-1 to TRBJ1-2; 10 positions match TRBD1. Germline-derived CDR1 and CDR2 are KGHDR and SFDVKD. The CDR3 has 13 amino acids.

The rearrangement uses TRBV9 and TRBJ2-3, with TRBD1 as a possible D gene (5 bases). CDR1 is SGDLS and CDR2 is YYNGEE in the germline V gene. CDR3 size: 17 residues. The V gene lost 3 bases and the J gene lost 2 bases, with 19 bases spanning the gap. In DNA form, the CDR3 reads TGTGCCAGCAGCGAGAGTGGTTTTAGGGGTTCCACAGATACGCAGTATTTT. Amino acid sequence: CASSESGFRGSTDTQYF.

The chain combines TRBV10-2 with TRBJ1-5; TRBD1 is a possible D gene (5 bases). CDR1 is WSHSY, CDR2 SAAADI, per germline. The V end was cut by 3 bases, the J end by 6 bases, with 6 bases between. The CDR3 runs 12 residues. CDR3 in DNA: TGCGCCAGCAGTGACAGGGCTCAGCCCCAGCATTTT. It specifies CASSDRAQPQHF.

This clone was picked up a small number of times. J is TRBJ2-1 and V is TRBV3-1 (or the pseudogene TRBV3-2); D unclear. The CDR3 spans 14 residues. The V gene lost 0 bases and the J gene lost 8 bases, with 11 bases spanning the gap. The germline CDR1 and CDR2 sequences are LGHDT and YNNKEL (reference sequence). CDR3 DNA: TGTGCCAGCAGCCAAGATCCCCCGGTACATGAGCAGTTCTTC. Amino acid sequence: CASSQDPPVHEQFF.

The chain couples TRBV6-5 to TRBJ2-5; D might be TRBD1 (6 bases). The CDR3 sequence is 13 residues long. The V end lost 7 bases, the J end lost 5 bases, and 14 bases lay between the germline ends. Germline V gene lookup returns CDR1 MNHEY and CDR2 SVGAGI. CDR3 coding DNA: TGTGCCAGCACATCAGGGGATGTGGAGACCCAGTACTTC. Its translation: CASTSGDVETQYF.

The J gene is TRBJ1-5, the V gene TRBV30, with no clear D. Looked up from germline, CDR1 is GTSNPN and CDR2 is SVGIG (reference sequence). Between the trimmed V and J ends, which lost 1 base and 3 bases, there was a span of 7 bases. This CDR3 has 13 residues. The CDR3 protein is CAWSESDNQPQHF. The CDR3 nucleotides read TGTGCCTGGAGTGAGTCAGACAATCAGCCCCAGCATTTT.

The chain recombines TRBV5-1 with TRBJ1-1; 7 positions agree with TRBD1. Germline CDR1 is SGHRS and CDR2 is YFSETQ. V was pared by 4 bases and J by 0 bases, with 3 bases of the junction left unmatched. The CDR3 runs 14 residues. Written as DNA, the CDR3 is TGCGCCAGCAGCGCCGGACAGGTGAACACTGAAGCTTTCTTT. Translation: CASSAGQVNTEAFF. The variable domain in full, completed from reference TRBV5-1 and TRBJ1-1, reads KAGVTQTPRYLIKTRGQQVTLSCSPISGHRSVSWYQQTPGQGLQFLFEYFSETQRNKGNFPGRFSGRQFSNSRSEMNVSTLELGDSALYLCASSAGQVNTEAFFGQGTRLTVV.

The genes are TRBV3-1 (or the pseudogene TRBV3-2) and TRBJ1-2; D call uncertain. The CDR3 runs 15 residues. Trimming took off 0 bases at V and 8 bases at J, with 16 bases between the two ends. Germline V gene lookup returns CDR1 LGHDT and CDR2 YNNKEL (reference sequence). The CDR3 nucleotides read TGTGCCAGCAGCCAAGATTTTAGGGCGGGAGGCGGCTACACCTTC. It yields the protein CASSQDFRAGGGYTF.

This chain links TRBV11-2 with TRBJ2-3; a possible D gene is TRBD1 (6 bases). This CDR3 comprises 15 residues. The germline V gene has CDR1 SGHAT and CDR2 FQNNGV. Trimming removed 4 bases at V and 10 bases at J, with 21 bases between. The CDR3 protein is CASSSSGQGIGAQYF. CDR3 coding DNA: TGTGCCAGCAGCTCATCGGGACAAGGGATCGGGGCGCAGTATTTT.

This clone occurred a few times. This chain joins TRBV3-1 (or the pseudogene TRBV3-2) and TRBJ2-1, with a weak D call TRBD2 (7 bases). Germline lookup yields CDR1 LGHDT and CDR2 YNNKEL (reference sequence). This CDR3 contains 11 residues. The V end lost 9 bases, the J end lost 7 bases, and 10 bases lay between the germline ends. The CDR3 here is CASRGANEQFF. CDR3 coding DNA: TGTGCCAGTCGGGGGGCAAATGAGCAGTTCTTC.

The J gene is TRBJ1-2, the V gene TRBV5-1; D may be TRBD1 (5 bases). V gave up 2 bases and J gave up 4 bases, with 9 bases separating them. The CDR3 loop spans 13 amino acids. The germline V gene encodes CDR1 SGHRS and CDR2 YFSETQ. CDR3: CASSLQASYGYTF. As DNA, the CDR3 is TGCGCCAGCAGCTTACAGGCAAGCTATGGCTACACCTTC.

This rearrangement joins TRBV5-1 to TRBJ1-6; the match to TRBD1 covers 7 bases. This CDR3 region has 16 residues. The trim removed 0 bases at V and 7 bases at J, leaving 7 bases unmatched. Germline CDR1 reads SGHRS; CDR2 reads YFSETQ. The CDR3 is CASSLDGQAENSPLHF. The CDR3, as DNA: TGCGCCAGCAGCTTGGACGGACAGGCCGAAAATTCACCCCTCCACTTT.

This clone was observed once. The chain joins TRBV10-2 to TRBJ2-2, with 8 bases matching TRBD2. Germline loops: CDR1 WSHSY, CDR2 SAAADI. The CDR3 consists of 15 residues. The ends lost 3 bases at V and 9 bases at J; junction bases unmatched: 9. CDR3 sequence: CASSDSAGGARELFF. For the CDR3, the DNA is TGCGCCAGCAGTGATAGTGCGGGGGGAGCGAGGGAGCTGTTTTTT.

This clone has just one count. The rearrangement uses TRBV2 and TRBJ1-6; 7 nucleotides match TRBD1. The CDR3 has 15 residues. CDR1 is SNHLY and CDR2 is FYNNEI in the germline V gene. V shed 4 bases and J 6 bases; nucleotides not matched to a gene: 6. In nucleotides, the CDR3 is TGTGCCAGCAGTGTCGGGCAGGGGGTTAATTCACCCCTCCACTTT. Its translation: CASSVGQGVNSPLHF.

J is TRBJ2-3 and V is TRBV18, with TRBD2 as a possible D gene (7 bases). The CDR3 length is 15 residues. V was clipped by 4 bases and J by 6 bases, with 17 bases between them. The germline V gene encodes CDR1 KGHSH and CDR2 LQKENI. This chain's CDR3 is CASSLIGGPVDTQYF. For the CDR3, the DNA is TGTGCCAGCTCACTAATCGGGGGGCCCGTGGATACGCAGTATTTT.

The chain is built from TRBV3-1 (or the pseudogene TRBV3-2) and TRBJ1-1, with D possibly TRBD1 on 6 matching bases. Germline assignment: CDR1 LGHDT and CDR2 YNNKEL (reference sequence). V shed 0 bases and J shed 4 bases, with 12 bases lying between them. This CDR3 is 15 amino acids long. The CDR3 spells CASSQEGGRGTEAFF. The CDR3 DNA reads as TGTGCCAGCAGCCAAGAAGGGGGTCGAGGCACTGAAGCTTTCTTT.

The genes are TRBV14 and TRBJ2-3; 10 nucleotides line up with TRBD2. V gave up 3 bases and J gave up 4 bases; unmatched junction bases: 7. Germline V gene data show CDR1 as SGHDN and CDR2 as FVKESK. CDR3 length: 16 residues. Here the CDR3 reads CASSHRSGGAPDTQYF. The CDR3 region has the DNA TGTGCCAGCAGCCATCGGAGCGGGGGGGCCCCAGATACGCAGTATTTT.

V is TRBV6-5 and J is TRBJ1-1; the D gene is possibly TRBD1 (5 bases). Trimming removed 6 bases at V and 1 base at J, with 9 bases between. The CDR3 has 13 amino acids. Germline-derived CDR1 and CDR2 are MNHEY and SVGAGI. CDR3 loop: CASRPTENTEAFF. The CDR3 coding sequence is TGTGCCAGCAGGCCGACAGAGAACACTGAAGCTTTCTTT.

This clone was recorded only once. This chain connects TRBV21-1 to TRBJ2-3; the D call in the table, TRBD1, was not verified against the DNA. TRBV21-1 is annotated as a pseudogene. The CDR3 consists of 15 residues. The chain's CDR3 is CASSFRTGRLDTQYF. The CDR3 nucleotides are TGTGCCAGCAGCTTTCGGACAGGGCGGTTAGATACGCAGTATTTT.

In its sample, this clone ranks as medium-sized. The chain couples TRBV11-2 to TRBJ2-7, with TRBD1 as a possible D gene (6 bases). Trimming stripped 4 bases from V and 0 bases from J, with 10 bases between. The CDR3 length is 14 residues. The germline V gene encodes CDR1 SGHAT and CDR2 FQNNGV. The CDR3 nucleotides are TGTGCCAGCAGCTCGACAGGTAGCTCCTACGAGCAGTACGTC. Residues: CASSSTGSSYEQYV.